This record covers a single T cell receptor beta chain. This clonotype was counted a few times. Its antigen is not yet known. Within one base of it there is no much larger clone, and no base qualities were kept. The sample is drawn from a study of T-cell reconstitution after alpha-beta-depleted transplantation in children (dated by TCRdb to between 2015 and 2016). Broadly, across the study: Using TCR repertoire profiling, the study quantitatively followed how T-cell immune reconstitution unfolded in children after TCRalphabeta/CD19-depleted allogeneic hematopoietic cell transplantation.

Trimming costs V 1 base and J 3 bases, and their ends lie 18 bases apart. The CDR3 runs 17 residues from the cysteine to the phenylalanine. Here the CDR3 DNA is all that survives: 51 bases in frame from base 1. Based on the germline V gene, the CDR1 and CDR2 sequences are SGHAT and FQNNGV. Libraries were prepared through PCR. Instrument on record: Illumina HiSeq 2500. TCR library preparation used molecular barcoding, with unique molecular identifiers applied to normalize quantification of the TCRbeta repertoire. Using fastp trimming at Q25 and MiXCR clonotype assembly, TCRdb reanalyzed the public sequencing data and kept in-frame beta chains. Each CDR3 protein appears once, grouped with its most common genes and DNA. This sample has about 360,000 distinct CDR3 sequences in its table, and approximately 12% of those were observed once. The top ten constitute roughly 4.5% of the sample.

The chain is made from TRBV11-2 and TRBJ1-2; tentative D gene TRBD1, with 6 bases matching. The receptor's source is a human donor who donated a stem cell graft to a child with Fanconi anemia. The sequenced sample was PBMCs, obtained from the stem cell graft. The DNA sequence is given as TGTGCCAGCAGCTTAGGGGTCGGAGGGGGGCTCGACTATGGCTACACCTTC. Translation gives CASSLGVGGGLDYGYTF.